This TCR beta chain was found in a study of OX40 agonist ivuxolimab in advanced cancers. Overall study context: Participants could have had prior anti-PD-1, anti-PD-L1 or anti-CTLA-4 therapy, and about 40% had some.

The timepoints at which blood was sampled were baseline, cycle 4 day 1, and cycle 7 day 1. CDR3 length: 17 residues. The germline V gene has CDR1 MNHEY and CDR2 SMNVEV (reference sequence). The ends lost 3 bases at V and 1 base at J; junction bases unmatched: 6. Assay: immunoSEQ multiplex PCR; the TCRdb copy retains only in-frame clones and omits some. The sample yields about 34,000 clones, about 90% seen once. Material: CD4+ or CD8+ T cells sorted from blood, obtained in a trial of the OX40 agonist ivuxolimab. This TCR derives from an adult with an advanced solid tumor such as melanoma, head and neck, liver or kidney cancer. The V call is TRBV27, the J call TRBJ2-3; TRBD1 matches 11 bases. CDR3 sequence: CASSFSGTGGGTDTQYF. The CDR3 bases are TGTGCCAGCAGTTTCTCCGGGACAGGGGGTGGCACAGATACGCAGTATTTT.